Listed below are T cell receptor beta chains from one sample, sequenced in a study of shared clonotypes between healthy human individuals. Using immunoSEQ multiplex PCR, the repertoire was profiled, and TCRdb retains in-frame clones only, with some absent. Among hundreds of thousands of clones listed, roughly nine tenths were seen once. The sample was naive CD8+ T cells sorted from blood. The source of these receptors is a man aged 25-45 years in good health. CDR3s include the opening cysteine and the closing phenylalanine or tryptophan. Rows give clone size only sometimes, using once, few, many, or a class for an expanded clone.

v_gene: TRBV28
j_gene: TRBJ2-7
abundance: NA
CDR3aa: CASSPRGTGVYEQYF

v_gene: TRBV11-2
j_gene: TRBJ1-6
abundance: NA
CDR3aa: CAGATLGSPLHF

v_gene: TRBV7-6
j_gene: TRBJ1-1
abundance: once
CDR3aa: CASSLGVTEAFF

v_gene: TRBV7-9
j_gene: TRBJ2-7
abundance: NA
CDR3aa: CASSFYLSASGTYEQYF

v_gene: TRBV6-5
j_gene: TRBJ2-5
abundance: NA
CDR3aa: CASTPGTKETQYF

v_gene: TRBV5-1
j_gene: TRBJ2-5
abundance: NA
CDR3aa: CASTIRPKGTGETQYF

v_gene: TRBV4-1
j_gene: TRBJ2-3
abundance: NA
CDR3aa: CASSHPPSTDTQYF

v_gene: TRBV7-2
j_gene: TRBJ2-7
abundance: NA
CDR3aa: CASSFFGGGYEQYF

v_gene: TRBV14
j_gene: TRBJ1-2
abundance: once
CDR3aa: CASSQVPGQANYGYTF

v_gene: TRBV19
j_gene: TRBJ1-5
abundance: NA
CDR3aa: CASSIFSGDQPQHF

v_gene: TRBV25-1
j_gene: TRBJ2-7
abundance: NA
CDR3aa: CASSDSTGWGYEQYF

v_gene: TRBV7-9
j_gene: TRBJ2-7
abundance: NA
CDR3aa: CASSPRGHEQYF

v_gene: TRBV27
j_gene: TRBJ2-7
abundance: NA
CDR3aa: CASRQGKGEQYF

v_gene: TRBV2
j_gene: TRBJ2-4
abundance: NA
CDR3aa: CASRIPEGGAKNIQYF

v_gene: TRBV7-9
j_gene: TRBJ1-2
abundance: NA
CDR3aa: CASSPGPIIYGYTF

v_gene: TRBV7-9
j_gene: TRBJ1-1
abundance: NA
CDR3aa: CASNPIARGTEAFF

v_gene: TRBV2
j_gene: TRBJ2-2
abundance: NA
CDR3aa: CASSDPPQGTGELFF

v_gene: TRBV6-5
j_gene: TRBJ1-2
abundance: NA
CDR3aa: CASSFTGNYGYTF

v_gene: TRBV19
j_gene: TRBJ2-2
abundance: NA
CDR3aa: CASSIEFAALAGELFF

v_gene: TRBV7-9
j_gene: TRBJ2-5
abundance: NA
CDR3aa: CASSHIQGREETQYF

v_gene: TRBV7-9
j_gene: TRBJ2-1
abundance: NA
CDR3aa: CASSLPPQGGLNNEQFF

v_gene: TRBV9
j_gene: TRBJ1-1
abundance: NA
CDR3aa: CASSAQGAWTEAFF

v_gene: TRBV27
j_gene: TRBJ2-1
abundance: few
CDR3aa: CASSPGTSGNNEQFF

v_gene: TRBV29-1
j_gene: TRBJ2-2
abundance: NA
CDR3aa: CSVDLNTGELFF

v_gene: TRBV30
j_gene: TRBJ2-1
abundance: NA
CDR3aa: CAWSEGLYGNEQFF

v_gene: TRBV10-3
j_gene: TRBJ2-7
abundance: NA
CDR3aa: CAISESNQARFSYEQYF

v_gene: TRBV6-4
j_gene: TRBJ2-3
abundance: NA
CDR3aa: CASSDSIWRNTDTQYF

v_gene: TRBV2
j_gene: TRBJ2-1
abundance: NA
CDR3aa: CASSDSGNNEQFF

v_gene: TRBV7-6
j_gene: TRBJ2-1
abundance: NA
CDR3aa: CASSSLTSGRNEQFF

v_gene: TRBV9
j_gene: TRBJ1-2
abundance: NA
CDR3aa: CASSRGDRGSLYGYTF

v_gene: TRBV25-1
j_gene: TRBJ2-2
abundance: NA
CDR3aa: CASMRGGTGELFF

v_gene: TRBV7-8
j_gene: TRBJ1-2
abundance: once
CDR3aa: CASSLIPGQGAALDYGYTF

v_gene: TRBV25-1
j_gene: TRBJ2-1
abundance: NA
CDR3aa: CASSATGGHEQFF

v_gene: TRBV9
j_gene: TRBJ2-3
abundance: NA
CDR3aa: CASSVSRTDTQYF

v_gene: TRBV15
j_gene: TRBJ2-5
abundance: few
CDR3aa: CATSPLGGLYQETQYF

v_gene: TRBV18
j_gene: TRBJ1-5
abundance: NA
CDR3aa: CASSRGGSDQPQHF

v_gene: TRBV7-2
j_gene: TRBJ2-7
abundance: NA
CDR3aa: CASSESGRASYEQYF

v_gene: TRBV15
j_gene: TRBJ1-4
abundance: NA
CDR3aa: CATSRVTHDEKLFF